The 2 T cell receptor beta chains below were found in one sample sequenced in a study of tumor-infiltrating lymphocytes in primary liver carcinoma (dated by TCRdb to the late 2010s). Without any cell sorting, total RNA and DNA were extracted together from around 20-30 mg of bulk tissue using the AllPrep DNA/RNA mini kit. Sequencing used an Illumina HiSeq 2500. Starting from about 500 ng total RNA, TCRbeta-specific cDNA was produced by reverse transcription with a constant-region primer and ProtoScript II reverse transcriptase. Construction of the TCRbeta libraries relied on three nested rounds of multiplex PCR, following a slightly modified ARM-PCR procedure. The first two PCR rounds used multiplex TRBV1-TRBV30 forward primers with a Cbeta reverse primer, each for roughly 11 cycles. The public sequencing data were trimmed at Q25 with fastp and processed into clonotypes with MiXCR by TCRdb, which kept only in-frame beta chains. CDR3 protein sequences are deduplicated, and each keeps its most common genes and DNA. Present in this sample are about 99,000 distinct CDR3 sequences, roughly 69% of which were seen just once. 9% to 10% of the sample is taken by the ten largest.

Sequenced: liver tumor tissue from sampling region 5. The sample's cell subset or site label, decoded: tumor region T5, tumor centre. These receptors were obtained from a woman aged 55-70 years with primary liver carcinoma and hepatitis B virus infection.

As concerns this clonotype: One end of the junction fails to match germline, which may point to a read error. This rearrangement joins TRBV29-1 to TRBJ2-1, with D possibly being TRBD2 (6 bases). There are 14 residues in the CDR3. Germline V lookup: CDR1 SQVTM, CDR2 ANQGSEA. The CDR3 DNA follows: TGCGGCGTTAGCGGAGGCAGCTCCTACAATGAGCAGTTCTTC. Amino acid sequence: CGVSGGSSYNEQFF.

This chain uses TRBV6-5 with TRBJ1-5; the D is unclear. The germline V and J ends were trimmed by 8 bases and 6 bases, with 17 bases remaining between them. The CDR3 totals 14 residues. The germline gives CDR1 MNHEY, CDR2 SVGAGI. Here the CDR3 reads CASAYGGVGQPQHF. The CDR3 DNA sequence: TGTGCCAGCGCTTACGGCGGTGTGGGTCAGCCCCAGCATTTT.